These 25 T cell receptor beta chains were sequenced from one sample in a study of shared clonotypes between healthy human individuals (dated by TCRdb to the early 2020s). To prepare the library, the immunoSEQ multiplex PCR assay was applied. TCRdb holds this immuneACCESS table with in-frame rearrangements only. Some clones are missing; in checked studies, unresolved V genes explain under half, and the rest has no known cause. This sample is represented by 980,000 or so clones; over 75% of them were singletons. The ten top clones hold 1.5% of the sample. Sequenced sample: memory CD4+ T cells sorted from blood. Per the publication, the cell subset or site label means: CD45RA-negative fraction. These TCRs come from a man aged 18-30 years in good health.

The J gene is TRBJ1-6, the V gene TRBV5-1; perhaps TRBD1 as D (5 bases). CDR3 length: 16 residues. In germline, CDR1 is SGHRS, CDR2 YFSETQ. V dropped 0 bases and J dropped 9 bases, with 16 bases sitting between them. The CDR3 region is CASSLVGSGSSSPLHF. The CDR3 nucleotides are TGCGCCAGCAGCTTGGTGGGGTCAGGGAGTAGTTCACCCCTCCACTTT.

This clone has only one observation. The chain recombines TRBV5-1 with TRBJ1-1; D unclear. Germline loops: CDR1 SGHRS, CDR2 YFSETQ. The CDR3 runs 13 residues. The V gene lost 3 bases and the J gene lost 0 bases, with 6 bases spanning the gap. CDR3 sequence reads: CASSSTVNTEAFF. DNA of the CDR3: TGCGCCAGCAGCTCAACAGTGAACACTGAAGCTTTCTTT.

Comment on this clone: In the same sample, other DNA sequences code for this CDR3. The rearrangement uses TRBV6-6 and TRBJ2-1; the D call may be TRBD1 or TRBD2 (5 bases each). Germline values: CDR1 MNHNY, CDR2 SVGAGI (reference sequence). Trimming left V 6 bases short and J 8 bases short, with 11 bases between. The CDR3 loop spans 12 amino acids. The DNA for the CDR3 is TGTGCCAGCAGCTCCCGGGGCGATGAGCAGTTCTTC. This translates into CASSSRGDEQFF.

This sequence joins TRBV7-2 and TRBJ2-7; D remains ambiguous. Germline CDR1 reads SGHTA; CDR2 reads FQGNSA. Trimming left V 0 bases short and J 3 bases short, with 12 bases between. The CDR3 consists of 15 residues. CDR3: CASSLAGSSVYEQYF. DNA of the CDR3: TGTGCCAGCAGCTTAGCAGGGTCGTCGGTCTACGAGCAGTACTTC.

The rearrangement links TRBV5-1 to TRBJ2-3, with 10 bases fitting TRBD2. CDR3 size: 15 residues. Germline CDR1 reads SGHRS; CDR2 reads YFSETQ. V was clipped by 1 base and J by 4 bases; unmatched bases: 3. For the CDR3, the DNA is TGCGCCAGCAGCTTGCCTAGCGGGAGTTCAGATACGCAGTATTTT. Translating gives CASSLPSGSSDTQYF.

This chain connects TRBV28 to TRBJ1-2; 9 nucleotides line up with TRBD1. Germline trimming cut 6 bases from V and 6 bases from J; bases unmatched to any gene: 8. CDR3 length: 14 amino acids. The germline V gene has CDR1 MDHEN and CDR2 SYDVKM. The CDR3 reads CASRAPGQGHGYTF. Written as DNA, the CDR3 is TGTGCCAGCAGGGCCCCTGGACAGGGGCATGGCTACACCTTC.

V is TRBV29-1 and J is TRBJ1-1; D not resolved. V was trimmed by 4 bases and J by 4 bases, leaving 7 bases between them. This CDR3 spans 11 amino acids. The germline V gene encodes CDR1 SQVTM and CDR2 ANQGSEA. CDR3 sequence (DNA): TGCAGCGTTGTCACCGTCACTGAAGCTTTCTTT. Protein sequence: CSVVTVTEAFF.

The J gene is TRBJ2-7, the V gene TRBV5-1; D gene ambiguous. The CDR3 covers 13 residues. V was shortened by 0 bases and J by 3 bases, with 7 bases between the two germline ends. Germline values: CDR1 SGHRS, CDR2 YFSETQ. The CDR3 loop reads CASSLVFGYEQYF. CDR3 coding DNA: TGCGCCAGCAGCTTGGTGTTCGGCTACGAGCAGTACTTC.

This clone has only a few counts. This chain links TRBV5-1 with TRBJ1-6, with D perhaps matching TRBD1 (5 bases). Germline values: CDR1 SGHRS, CDR2 YFSETQ. The CDR3 covers 13 residues. V shed 2 bases and J shed 9 bases, with 9 bases lying between them. CDR3: CASSFAGLSPLHF. CDR3 DNA: TGCGCCAGCAGCTTTGCAGGGCTTTCACCCCTCCACTTT.

This chain uses TRBV10-3 with TRBJ1-1; D is uncertain. Germline assignment: CDR1 ENHRY and CDR2 SYGVKD. The CDR3 extends over 13 amino acids. V was shortened by 4 bases and J by 5 bases, with 11 bases between the two germline ends. The CDR3 region is CAISVGGGTEAFF. The CDR3 nucleotides are TGTGCCATCAGTGTGGGCGGAGGGACTGAAGCTTTCTTT.

The chain couples TRBV4-3 to TRBJ2-7, with 7 positions matching TRBD2. J gave up 0 bases and V 1 base, and 6 bases lay outside the gene matches. Germline V gives CDR1 LGHNA, CDR2 YSLEER. The CDR3 is 16 amino acids. The CDR3 here is CASSQGTTGGSYEQYF. The CDR3 DNA reads as TGCGCCAGCAGCCAAGGTACGACGGGAGGCTCCTACGAGCAGTACTTC.

In this sample, this clone turned up many times. This chain uses TRBV7-2 with TRBJ1-1; no reliable D call. V was pared by 3 bases and J by 4 bases, with 15 bases between. Germline-derived CDR1 and CDR2 are SGHTA and FQGNSA. The CDR3 is made up of 15 amino acids. The CDR3 region has the DNA TGTGCCAGCAGCTTTCGGTCGGCAGGAGGCACTGAAGCTTTCTTT. It specifies CASSFRSAGGTEAFF.

In its sample, this clone was seen a few times. Distinct nucleotide sequences in the sample also encode this CDR3. J is TRBJ1-1 and V is TRBV29-1; D unclear. This CDR3 has 11 amino acids. Germline V lookup: CDR1 SQVTM, CDR2 ANQGSEA. Deletions cut 0 bases from V and 7 bases from J, with 6 bases between. The CDR3 region has the DNA TGCAGCGTTGAAGACCCAGGTGAAGCTTTCTTT. This codes for CSVEDPGEAFF.

This chain joins TRBV29-1 and TRBJ2-1, with D possibly TRBD2 on 6 matching bases. V was trimmed by 2 bases and J by 10 bases, leaving 9 bases between them. Looked up from germline, CDR1 is SQVTM and CDR2 is ANQGSEA. The CDR3 covers 11 residues. CDR3 amino acids: CSVETRDEQFF. In DNA, the CDR3 is TGCAGCGTTGAAACGCGGGACGAGCAGTTCTTC.

The chain uses TRBV7-9 and TRBJ2-1; tentatively, D is TRBD1 (5 bases). With 3 bases removed from V and 6 bases from J, the gap between germline ends came to 12 bases. CDR1 and CDR2 from the germline V gene are SEHNR and FQNEAQ (reference sequence). The length of the CDR3 is 14 residues. Here the CDR3 reads CASSFGQGSNEQFF. Here the CDR3 DNA reads TGTGCCAGCAGCTTCGGGCAGGGTAGCAATGAGCAGTTCTTC.

This sequence joins TRBV2 and TRBJ1-4, with 7 nucleotides matching TRBD1. Looked up from germline, CDR1 is SNHLY and CDR2 is FYNNEI. V was clipped by 1 base and J by 7 bases; unmatched bases: 6. The CDR3 runs 15 residues. In DNA, the CDR3 is TGTGCCAGCAGTGAAGATGGGCAGGGGGTTGAAAAACTGTTTTTT. Translating it yields CASSEDGQGVEKLFF.

DNA for the CDR3: TGTGCCAGCTCGGACCTGGCTGAAGCTTTCTTT. Translated: CASSDLAEAFF. The V call is TRBV18, the J call TRBJ1-1; D ambiguous. This CDR3 is built from 11 residues. In germline, CDR1 is KGHSH, CDR2 LQKENI. Trimming took 6 bases from V and 6 from J, leaving 8 bases between them.

The chain employs TRBV25-1 and TRBJ2-2; no clear D. Germline CDR1 and CDR2: MGHDK and SYGVNS. V was trimmed by 1 base and J by 1 base, leaving 4 bases between them. This CDR3 has 14 residues. The CDR3 DNA reads TGTGCCAGCAGTGAATTGATGAACACCGGGGAGCTGTTTTTT. Translation gives CASSELMNTGELFF. The complete variable domain, with remaining parts taken from reference TRBV25-1 and TRBJ2-2, reads EADIYQTPRYLVIGTGKKITLECSQTMGHDKMYWYQQDPGMELHLIHYSYGVNSTEKGDLSSESTVSRIRTEHFPLTLESARPSHTSQYLCASSELMNTGELFFGEGSRLTVL.

The chain couples TRBV1 to TRBJ1-1. TRBV1 is marked as a pseudogene. The CDR3 sequence is 16 residues long. CDR3 DNA: TGCACCAGCAGCCCGTTTGAGAGGAGTTTGAACACTGAAGCTTTCTTT. Encoded protein: CTSSPFERSLNTEAFF.

The chain links TRBV28 to TRBJ1-4, with D possibly being TRBD1 (6 bases). V was clipped by 2 bases and J by 7 bases, with 11 bases between them. Germline assignment: CDR1 MDHEN and CDR2 SYDVKM. This CDR3 has 14 residues. The CDR3 DNA is TGTGCCAGCAGTTTAACGGGACAATCTGAAAAACTGTTTTTT. It is translated as CASSLTGQSEKLFF.

V and J are TRBV14 and TRBJ2-7; 7 nucleotides agree with TRBD1. Germline V lookup: CDR1 SGHDN, CDR2 FVKESK. Trimming removed 6 bases from V and 6 bases from J; junction bases left unmatched: 8. The CDR3 has 13 residues. The CDR3 region is CASSEGTATEQYF. The CDR3 nucleotides read TGTGCCAGCAGTGAAGGGACAGCGACCGAGCAGTACTTC. Together with reference TRBV14 and TRBJ2-7, the CDR3 gives the full variable domain: EAGVTQFPSHSVIEKGQTVTLRCDPISGHDNLYWYRRVMGKEIKFLLHFVKESKQDESGMPNNRFLAERTGGTYSTLKVQPAELEDSGVYFCASSEGTATEQYFGPGTRLTVT.

This clone was counted between two and nine times. The V gene is TRBV19, the J gene TRBJ1-1, with 7 bases that match TRBD1. Losses at the gene ends were 8 bases for V and 1 base for J; bases not matched to a gene: 7. The V gene's germline CDR1 is LNHDA and CDR2 SQIVND (reference sequence). This CDR3 is 14 amino acids long. The CDR3 sequence: CASSDHRGNTEAFF. The CDR3, as DNA: TGTGCCAGTTCGGACCACAGGGGGAACACTGAAGCTTTCTTT.

This rearrangement joins TRBV5-1 to TRBJ2-5; possibly TRBD1 for D (6 bases). From germline, CDR1 is SGHRS and CDR2 YFSETQ. The CDR3 sequence is 15 residues long. Trimming removed 0 bases from V and 2 bases from J, with 11 bases in between. In DNA, the CDR3 is TGCGCCAGCAGCTTGGGACAGGCCTCACAAGAGACCCAGTACTTC. This gives the protein CASSLGQASQETQYF.

The chain is built from TRBV30 and TRBJ2-2; weak D call: TRBD2 (5 bases). Germline V gene sequence: CDR1 GTSNPN, CDR2 SVGIG (reference sequence). Trimming shortened V by 3 bases and J by 2 bases, and 13 bases separated the two germline ends. This CDR3 has 15 amino acids. CDR3 amino acids: CAWSRLRGNTGELFF. The CDR3 DNA sequence: TGTGCCTGGAGCCGGCTACGGGGTAACACCGGGGAGCTGTTTTTT.

In its sample, this clone was seen once. The V and J genes are TRBV29-1 and TRBJ2-3; D is possibly TRBD1 (6 bases). This CDR3 is 16 amino acids long. Between the trimmed V and J ends, which lost 1 base and 0 bases, there was a span of 14 bases. The germline CDR1 and CDR2 sequences are SQVTM and ANQGSEA. CDR3 nucleotides: TGCAGCGTTGAAGGGGGGCAGGGCCTGAGCACAGATACGCAGTATTTT. Amino acid sequence: CSVEGGQGLSTDTQYF.